This TCR beta chain originates from a study of response to subunit inactivated influenza vaccine. Findings and caveats of the study: Few additional T cells are recruited per seasonal influenza vaccination, authors suggested.

MiXCR, run by TCRdb on the RT-PCR reads, gives a single entry per CDR3 protein. This table has about half a million distinct CDR3 sequences, approximately 7.1% appearing once. The CDR3 contains 15 residues. With 6 bases clipped from V and 4 bases from J, the junction kept 8 bases outside the gene matches. Germline loops: CDR1 MNHNS, CDR2 SASEGT. For this clonotype: Its target is not known.

Source: PBMCs from blood, taken 23 to 25 months after vaccination. The TCR was taken from a man between 50 and 75 years old who received an inactivated influenza vaccine. V gene TRBV6-1 combines with J gene TRBJ2-5; 10 bases align to TRBD2. CDR3 in amino acids: CASSGSGGAAETQYF. CDR3 nucleotides: TGTGCCAGCAGCGGGAGCGGGGGGGCCGCAGAGACCCAGTACTTC.